Detailed here is one TCR beta chain. This sample is part of a study of blood T cell repertoires in COVID-19. Unmatched junction bases numbered 5, after V lost 6 bases and J lost 13 bases. This CDR3 has 11 amino acids. CDR1 and CDR2 from the germline V gene are SNHLY and FYNNEI. As handled by the study authors: Amplification with reference gene primers provided the estimates of nucleated cell counts. TCRdb's copy holds only in-frame clones and misses some; the assay was immunoSEQ multiplex PCR. V and J calls and clone size are given by that table; D and trimming were obtained from the DNA. The sample has approximately 97,000 clones, approximately 86% seen once.

This chain connects TRBV2 to TRBJ1-4; 7 bases agree with TRBD1. The sample comprised peripheral blood. This sequence originates from a woman at least 80 years old with acute or convalescent COVID-19. CDR3 nucleotides: TGTGCCAGCAGCCTACAGGGGATACTGTTTTTT. Its protein product is CASSLQGILFF.